These T cell receptor beta chains were read from a single sample in a study of cytomegalovirus exposure and HLA in healthy donors. Assay used: immunoSEQ multiplex PCR; TCRdb lists only in-frame clones, some missing. This sample has 180,000 or so clones, with 70% to 90% found just once. Input material: PBMCs. These receptors all come from a man aged 18 to 30 in good health and CMV-seropositive. Each CDR3 is given with its conserved first and last residue. The order of the fields is J gene, V gene, clone size, D gene, CDR3 DNA, CDR3 protein. The D gene is left open where the match is weak. The size entry is marked missing in some rows and otherwise reads once, few, many or a size class.

TRBJ1-1 | TRBV30 | - | TRBD1 | TGTGCCTGGAAAACAGGGGGCGTTGACACTGAAGCTTTCTTT | CAWKTGGVDTEAFF
TRBJ2-3 | TRBV5-1 | - | TRBD2 | TGCGCCAGCAGATCCGGGACTAGCGGGGGCACAGATACGCAGTATTTT | CASRSGTSGGTDTQYF
TRBJ2-5 | TRBV6-1 | - | TRBD1 | TGTGCCAGCAGTGGAAGCACCGGGACAGAGAAAGAGACCCAGTACTTC | CASSGSTGTEKETQYF
TRBJ2-3 | TRBV28 | - | - | TGTGCCAGCAGTGTTTGGGACATGGCAACAGATACGCAGTATTTT | CASSVWDMATDTQYF
TRBJ1-3 | TRBV7-2 | - | - | TGTGCCAGCAGCTTCGGGATAACGTCTGGAAACACCATATATTTT | CASSFGITSGNTIYF
TRBJ2-2 | TRBV6-5 | - | TRBD1 | TGTGCCAGCTGGGACAGGGGGACGTCCGGGGAGCTGTTTTTT | CASWDRGTSGELFF
TRBJ1-4 | TRBV9 | - | - | TGTGCCAGCAGGCGGGGGGAAAATGAAAAACTGTTTTTT | CASRRGENEKLFF
TRBJ1-4 | TRBV5-4 | few | - | TGTGCCAGCAGACAAGACTGGAATGAAAAACTGTTTTTT | CASRQDWNEKLFF
TRBJ2-7 | TRBV7-9 | - | - | TGTGCCAGCACCCCGCCGGGTAATTCGTACGAGCAGTACTTC | CASTPPGNSYEQYF
TRBJ1-2 | TRBV10-2 | - | TRBD1 | TGCGCCAGCAGCGTGGACAGGGTATATGGCTACACCTTC | CASSVDRVYGYTF
TRBJ1-2 | TRBV6-6 | - | - | TGTGCCAGCTTGCAGACAGCCGGTTATGGCTACACCTTC | CASLQTAGYGYTF
TRBJ1-3 | TRBV9 | - | TRBD1 | TGTGCCAGCAGCGTAGGACAGGGTGGCACCATATATTTT | CASSVGQGGTIYF
TRBJ2-5 | TRBV27 | - | TRBD2 | TGTGCCAGCAGCCTATCACCGTATCGGGGGGGAGAGACCCAGTACTTC | CASSLSPYRGGETQYF
TRBJ2-7 | TRBV7-6 | - | TRBD1 | TGTGCCAGCAGCTACGGGACAGGCTTCTACGAGCAGTACTTC | CASSYGTGFYEQYF
TRBJ2-7 | TRBV7-9 | - | TRBD2 | TGTGCCAGCAGCCTAACCGGGACTAGCGGGGCGGGGGAGCAGTACTTC | CASSLTGTSGAGEQYF
TRBJ2-3 | TRBV4-3 | - | TRBD2 | TGCGCCAGCTCAGGGCGGCTTAGCGGGGGTAGGGATACGCAGTATTTT | CASSGRLSGGRDTQYF
TRBJ1-1 | TRBV7-9 | few | - | TGTGCCTCCGCTGGAGGGGGGGCCTCGAACACTGAAGCTTTCTTT | CASAGGGASNTEAFF
TRBJ2-5 | TRBV30 | - | - | TGTGCCTGGAGTAGACTATTCCAAGAGACCCAGTACTTC | CAWSRLFQETQYF
TRBJ2-1 | TRBV5-3 | - | - | TGTGCCAGAAGCTTGTATCAGATCGACTCCTACAATGAGCAGTTCTTC | CARSLYQIDSYNEQFF
TRBJ2-2 | TRBV9 | - | TRBD1 | TGTGCCAGCAGCGGACAGGGGGGCACCGGGGAGCTGTTTTTT | CASSGQGGTGELFF
TRBJ1-2 | TRBV11-3 | - | - | TGTGCCAGCAGCCCGAGACTCGCCTATGGCTACACCTTC | CASSPRLAYGYTF
TRBJ2-4 | TRBV7-2 | - | - | TGTGCCAGCAGCTTAATTCGGGGGAACATTCAGTACTTC | CASSLIRGNIQYF
TRBJ2-3 | TRBV4-1 | - | TRBD2 | TGCGCCAGCAGCCAGTCTAGCGGGACTAGCACAGATACGCAGTATTTT | CASSQSSGTSTDTQYF
TRBJ1-2 | TRBV18 | - | - | TGTGCCAGCTCACCATTCCAGGGAACCTATGGCTACACCTTC | CASSPFQGTYGYTF
TRBJ1-5 | TRBV7-2 | - | TRBD1 | TGTGCCAGCAGCCTGGGACAGACCTATCAGCCCCAGCATTTT | CASSLGQTYQPQHF
TRBJ2-5 | TRBV7-3 | - | - | TGTGCCAGCAGCTTGGGCGCCTCCTCCCAAGAGACCCAGTACTTC | CASSLGASSQETQYF
TRBJ1-1 | TRBV5-6 | - | TRBD1 | TGTGCCAGCAGCGCAACAGGGGATATGAACACTGAAGCTTTCTTT | CASSATGDMNTEAFF